The clone carrying this T cell receptor (beta chain) was detected ten times or more. The antigen remains undetermined. TCR beta libraries were made by quantitative 5'-RACE with molecular barcodes. TCRdb re-called the 5' RACE reads with MiXCR, one entry per CDR3 protein. Among about 130,000 distinct CDR3 sequences listed, around 8.5% were seen once. This sample is part of a study of CD8 T cells in ankylosing spondylitis. Broader study findings: In ankylosing spondylitis patients, matched synovial fluid reportedly showed significant enrichment of disease-linked clones. Previously reported in reactive arthritis synovial fluid and blood were some of the motif variants.

The trim removed 8 bases at V and 5 bases at J, leaving 12 bases unmatched. The V gene's germline CDR1 is ENHRY and CDR2 SYGVKD. The CDR3 contains 15 residues. The receptor's source is a male donor with ankylosing spondylitis or in good health (not recorded which). The V and J genes are TRBV10-3 and TRBJ2-5, with 9 bases matching TRBD1. The sample comprised blood, either unsorted or a sorted T cell fraction (not recorded which). CDR3 nucleotides: TGTGCCATCGGCGGTAGGACAGGGGTAGGGGAGACCCAGTACTTC. Translating gives CAIGGRTGVGETQYF.